These T cell receptor beta chains were read from a single sample in a study of OX40 agonist ivuxolimab in advanced cancers. The table came from immunoSEQ multiplex PCR; TCRdb's copy has only in-frame clones and leaves some out. Here the sample spans more than 25,000 clones, about 85% being singletons. The sequencing here drew on CD4+ or CD8+ T cells sorted from blood, taken in a trial of the OX40 agonist ivuxolimab. Receptors were obtained from an adult with an advanced solid tumor such as melanoma, head and neck, liver or kidney cancer. The CDR3 runs from the conserved cysteine through the conserved F or W. D genes are given only for firm matches. A row's size may be missing; if present it is once, few, many or a size class.

D: TRBD2
V: TRBV5-1
size: once
J: TRBJ2-3
length: 16
CDR3: CASSSAGDYSTDTQYF
DNA: TGCGCCAGCAGCTCAGCGGGGGACTACAGCACAGATACGCAGTATTTT

D: NA
V: TRBV6-6
size: NA
J: TRBJ2-5
length: 13
CDR3: CASSYWQEETQYF
DNA: TGTGCCAGCAGTTACTGGCAAGAAGAGACCCAGTACTTC

D: NA
V: TRBV7-8
size: NA
J: TRBJ2-5
length: 15
CDR3: CASSSRTPFLKTQYF
DNA: TGTGCCAGCAGCTCTAGGACCCCCTTCCTGAAGACCCAGTACTTC

D: NA
V: TRBV18
size: once
J: TRBJ2-1
length: 15
CDR3: CASSPPGPGYDEQFF
DNA: TGTGCCAGCTCACCCCCGGGACCCGGCTACGATGAGCAGTTCTTC

D: NA
V: TRBV11-2
size: NA
J: TRBJ1-2
length: 13
CDR3: CASTPSLRKGYTF
DNA: TGTGCCAGCACCCCAAGTCTTCGGAAGGGCTACACCTTC

D: TRBD1
V: TRBV5-6
size: NA
J: TRBJ1-1
length: 17
CDR3: CASSFQGQGIIVTEAFF
DNA: TGTGCCAGCAGCTTTCAGGGACAGGGGATTATTGTCACTGAAGCTTTCTTT

D: NA
V: TRBV11-2
size: NA
J: TRBJ2-3
length: 15
CDR3: CASSLVSVRTDTQYF
DNA: TGTGCCAGCAGCTTAGTGTCCGTACGCACAGATACGCAGTATTTT

D: NA
V: TRBV5-1
size: once
J: TRBJ2-3
length: 13
CDR3: CASSLGGMDTQYF
DNA: TGCGCCAGCAGCTTGGGGGGGATGGATACGCAGTATTTT

D: TRBD2
V: TRBV28
size: NA
J: TRBJ2-7
length: 13
CDR3: CASSLGGSYEQYF
DNA: TGTGCCAGCAGTTTGGGAGGGTCCTACGAGCAGTACTTC

D: NA
V: TRBV28
size: NA
J: TRBJ2-3
length: 14
CDR3: CASSLPGPTDTQYF
DNA: TGTGCCAGCAGTTTACCGGGGCCCACAGATACGCAGTATTTT

D: NA
V: TRBV12-5
size: NA
J: TRBJ2-2
length: 14
CDR3: CASGLSTYTGELFF
DNA: TGTGCTAGTGGTTTGTCAACCTACACCGGGGAGCTGTTTTTT

D: TRBD1
V: TRBV19
size: NA
J: TRBJ1-1
length: 13
CDR3: CAITDRENTEAFF
DNA: TGTGCCATAACAGACAGGGAGAACACTGAAGCTTTCTTT

D: TRBD1
V: TRBV5-1
size: NA
J: TRBJ1-2
length: 17
CDR3: CASSGPGQTNFNYGYTF
DNA: TGCGCCAGCAGCGGACCGGGACAGACAAACTTTAACTATGGCTACACCTTC

D: NA
V: TRBV28
size: NA
J: TRBJ1-5
length: 14
CDR3: CASSPAGGAQPQHF
DNA: TGTGCCAGCAGCCCCGCCGGGGGGGCCCAGCCCCAGCATTTT

D: TRBD1
V: TRBV9
size: NA
J: TRBJ2-7
length: 15
CDR3: CASSTSGTGSYEQYF
DNA: TGTGCCAGCAGCACTTCCGGGACAGGGTCCTACGAGCAGTACTTC

D: TRBD1
V: TRBV6-1
size: few
J: TRBJ1-5
length: 15
CDR3: CATRTGGMGNQPQHF
DNA: TGTGCCACCAGGACAGGGGGTATGGGCAATCAGCCCCAGCATTTT

D: NA
V: TRBV5-5
size: NA
J: TRBJ2-7
length: 13
CDR3: CASSPGDAGEQYF
DNA: TGTGCCAGCAGCCCGGGAGATGCGGGTGAGCAGTACTTC

D: NA
V: TRBV7-6
size: once
J: TRBJ2-2
length: 15
CDR3: CASSPTPGGTGELFF
DNA: TGTGCCAGCAGCCCGACGCCAGGTGGGACCGGGGAGCTGTTTTTT

D: TRBD2
V: TRBV5-6
size: NA
J: TRBJ2-5
length: 15
CDR3: CASSLMSSGAETQYF
DNA: TGTGCCAGCAGCTTGATGTCTAGCGGGGCGGAGACCCAGTACTTC

D: TRBD1
V: TRBV5-8
size: NA
J: TRBJ2-7
length: 14
CDR3: CASSILQGSYEQYF
DNA: TGTGCCAGCAGCATCCTACAGGGGTCCTACGAGCAGTACTTC

D: NA
V: TRBV11-2
size: NA
J: TRBJ1-1
length: 15
CDR3: CASSPPRGMNTEAFF
DNA: TGTGCCAGCAGCCCCCCCCGGGGGATGAACACTGAAGCTTTCTTT

D: TRBD2
V: TRBV4-1
size: once
J: TRBJ2-6
length: 16
CDR3: CASGTSGGSGANVLTF
DNA: TGCGCCAGCGGGACTAGCGGGGGGTCTGGGGCCAACGTCCTGACTTTC

D: NA
V: TRBV6-1
size: NA
J: TRBJ2-2
length: 16
CDR3: CASSEVVGRNTGELFF
DNA: TGTGCCAGCAGTGAAGTCGTGGGGCGGAACACCGGGGAGCTGTTTTTT

D: TRBD2
V: TRBV7-9
size: NA
J: TRBJ2-3
length: 16
CDR3: CASSLRTSGDGYTQYF
DNA: TGTGCCAGCAGCTTGCGGACTAGCGGGGATGGGTATACGCAGTATTTT

D: NA
V: TRBV28
size: NA
J: TRBJ2-5
length: 15
CDR3: CASTKQGGDQETQYF
DNA: TGTGCCAGCACCAAACAGGGGGGGGACCAAGAGACCCAGTACTTC

D: NA
V: TRBV2
size: NA
J: TRBJ2-7
length: 14
CDR3: CASSETTPNYEQYF
DNA: TGTGCCAGCAGTGAAACTACTCCTAATTACGAGCAGTACTTC

D: TRBD2
V: TRBV4-2
size: NA
J: TRBJ2-7
length: 18
CDR3: CASSQPNIGGSLTYEQYF
DNA: TGTGCCAGCAGCCAGCCCAACATAGGCGGGAGTCTTACCTACGAGCAGTACTTC

D: NA
V: TRBV5-6
size: few
J: TRBJ2-3
length: 12
CDR3: CASSFASDTQYF
DNA: TGTGCCAGCAGCTTTGCCTCGGATACGCAGTATTTT

D: NA
V: TRBV28
size: NA
J: TRBJ1-2
length: 10
CDR3: CASNQYGYTF
DNA: TGTGCCAGCAACCAGTATGGCTACACCTTC

D: NA
V: TRBV19
size: NA
J: TRBJ2-1
length: 13
CDR3: CASSIADYNEQFF
DNA: TGTGCCAGTAGTATAGCCGATTACAATGAGCAGTTCTTC

D: NA
V: TRBV5-1
size: once
J: TRBJ2-7
length: 13
CDR3: CASSLGDGYEQYF
DNA: TGCGCCAGCAGCTTGGGGGACGGCTACGAGCAGTACTTC

D: NA
V: TRBV6-4
size: NA
J: TRBJ2-6
length: 15
CDR3: CASSDSHSGANVLTF
DNA: TGTGCCAGCAGTGACTCTCACTCTGGGGCCAACGTCCTGACTTTC

D: TRBD1
V: TRBV11-1
size: NA
J: TRBJ1-1
length: 17
CDR3: CASSPEPGQGGNTEAFF
DNA: TGTGCCAGCAGCCCCGAACCCGGACAGGGAGGGAACACTGAAGCTTTCTTT

D: TRBD1
V: TRBV7-9
size: once
J: TRBJ2-3
length: 15
CDR3: CASSPGQGVTDTQYF
DNA: TGTGCCAGCAGCCCGGGACAGGGGGTAACAGATACGCAGTATTTT

D: TRBD1
V: TRBV15
size: NA
J: TRBJ1-2
length: 14
CDR3: CATSSTGGRNGYTF
DNA: TGTGCCACCAGCAGTACAGGGGGCAGGAATGGCTACACCTTC